This T cell receptor (beta chain) was identified in a study of PD-1 blockade in mismatch repair-deficient tumors. Sequencing used immunoSEQ multiplex PCR; TCRdb keeps in-frame clones, though not all of them. The data contain some 120,000 clones, 65% to 80% of them seen just once; the ten biggest clones take up about 5.1%. Trimming left V 4 bases short and J 8 bases short, with 8 bases between. Germline V gives CDR1 PRHDT, CDR2 FYEKMQ (reference sequence). The CDR3 consists of 11 residues. The chain combines TRBV13 with TRBJ1-1, with TRBD1 as a possible D gene (6 bases). The starting material was peripheral blood, obtained 60 weeks after starting pembrolizumab. This TCR was recovered from an adult with mismatch repair-deficient cancer. The CDR3: CASSYREEAFF. The DNA for the CDR3 is TGTGCCAGCAGCTACAGGGAAGAAGCTTTCTTT.